This T cell receptor beta chain was found in a study of neurological immune-mediated disorders. In germline, CDR1 is SGHVS, CDR2 FQNEAQ. V lost 3 bases and J lost 2; bases outside the gene matches: 9. This CDR3 is 18 amino acids long. The cDNA was generated by 5'RACE with 10-nucleotide random UMIs. TCRdb reprocessed the 5' RACE reads with MiXCR, giving one entry per CDR3 protein. This sample has fewer than 40,000 distinct CDR3 sequences, with 5.5% to 7% found just once. Study-wide findings and caveats: Falling below healthy controls, multiple sclerosis showed the least TCR clonal expansion, while HTLV-1-associated myelopathy showed the most.

This clonotype was counted many times. The antigen remains unidentified. The sorted libraries took roughly 990,000 CD4+ or CD8+ T cells. This TCR came from a woman aged 50 to 60 in good health. Sequenced: CD4+ T cells from blood. The rearrangement uses TRBV7-8 and TRBJ2-1; the match to TRBD2 covers 11 bases. Written as DNA, the CDR3 is TGTGCCAGCAGCTTGACGGTGCTAGCGGGAGGTCCCTACAATGAGCAGTTCTTC. It codes for CASSLTVLAGGPYNEQFF.